This T cell receptor beta chain comes out of a study of cytomegalovirus exposure and HLA in healthy donors. Donors showed nominal health when sampled, although they likely had unrecorded immune exposures. CDR3 size: 15 residues. V was clipped by 1 base and J by 4 bases; unmatched bases: 4. Per germline, CDR1 SGHAT and CDR2 FQNNGV. Primers for the PCR totalled 60 Vbeta and 13 Jbeta. Using immunoSEQ multiplex PCR, the repertoire was profiled, and TCRdb retains in-frame clones only, with some absent. The sample's table shows 150,000 to 200,000 clones. This chain connects TRBV11-2 to TRBJ1-1; 9 positions match TRBD1. The sample comprised PBMCs. The clonotype was recovered from a woman aged 18-29 years in good health and CMV-seropositive. The CDR3 protein is CASSLVTGGVTEAFF. The CDR3 bases are TGTGCCAGCAGCTTAGTTACAGGGGGCGTCACTGAAGCTTTCTTT.